This T cell receptor (beta chain) emerged from a study of blood T cells in healthy people across ages. Study-level points and caveats: A conclusive naive versus antigen-experienced comparison was prevented by the unsorted PBMCs.

CDR3 length equals 12 residues. The germline V gene has CDR1 LNHNV and CDR2 YYDKDF (reference sequence). The ends were cut back, 3 bases at V and 5 bases at J, with 5 bases in the middle. A second roughly 6 to 11 cycle PCR used barcoded and J-beta primers. Each cDNA molecule carried a tag from a template-switch adaptor that contained 12 random nucleotides. TCRdb re-called the 5' RACE reads through MiXCR, storing one row per CDR3 protein. This table holds hundreds of thousands of distinct CDR3 sequences, less than 30% found once. On this clonotype itself: Its antigen is as yet unknown.

V and J are TRBV15 and TRBJ2-1, with no clear D. The origin of this receptor is a woman between 65 and 79 years old in good health. Sequenced sample: blood. Written as DNA, the CDR3 is TGTGCCACCAGCAGGAATGACAATGAGCAGTTCTTC. Protein sequence: CATSRNDNEQFF.